Listed here are 7 T cell receptor beta chains from one sample, sequenced in a study of T cell repertoires in cytomegalovirus infection. TCRdb re-derived calls from the reads in MiXCR, one entry per CDR3 protein. The table shows about 57,000 distinct CDR3 sequences, with about 19% occurring only once. These receptors' targets are unknown. The starting material was CD8+ T cells from cultured PBMCs, obtained from culture after CMV antigen stimulation. These receptors came from a human donor in good health (CMV status not recorded). Some clones in this sample may be carry-over from other donors' samples.

This clonotype was detected only a few times. This rearrangement joins TRBV7-9 to TRBJ2-1; D may correspond to TRBD1 or TRBD2 (5 bases each). V lost 8 bases and J 5 bases, leaving 16 bases between the germline ends. The CDR3 contains 14 residues. Germline V lookup: CDR1 SEHNR, CDR2 FQNEAQ (reference sequence). The CDR3 region has the DNA TGTGCCAGCCATGGAAAGGGGAGAGACAATGAGCAGTTCTTC. This translates into CASHGKGRDNEQFF.

The chain recombines TRBV7-9 with TRBJ1-2; 7 nucleotides align to TRBD1. Germline V gene sequence: CDR1 SEHNR, CDR2 FQNEAQ (reference sequence). The J segment lost 5 bases and the V segment lost 4 bases, leaving 7 bases of the junction unmatched. There are 14 residues in the CDR3. In DNA form, the CDR3 reads TGTGCCAGCAGCTCCGGGACAGTCTCGTATGGCTACACCTTC. Residues: CASSSGTVSYGYTF.

CDR3 loop: CASNQGGAYGYTF. The CDR3 DNA follows: TGTGCCAGCAACCAGGGGGGCGCTTATGGCTACACCTTC. The V call is TRBV7-2, the J call TRBJ1-2; TRBD1 agrees at 7 bases. V was clipped by 7 bases and J by 5 bases; unmatched bases: 7. The CDR3 runs 13 residues. Germline V CDR1 and CDR2: SGHTA, FQGNSA. The full variable domain, completed using reference TRBV7-2 and TRBJ1-2, is GAGVSQSPSNKVTEKGKDVELRCDPISGHTALYWYRQSLGQGLEFLIYFQGNSAPDKSGLPSDRFSAERTGGSVSTLTIQRTQQEDSAVYLCASNQGGAYGYTFGSGTRLTVV.

CDR3 residues: CASSLGWTGTANQPQHF. The CDR3 nucleotides read TGCGCCAGCAGCCTTGGATGGACCGGGACAGCTAATCAGCCCCAGCATTTT. The chain has TRBV4-1 and TRBJ1-5; 7 bases match TRBD1. This CDR3 is built from 17 residues. Trimming removed 4 bases from V and 4 bases from J; junction bases left unmatched: 13. Germline CDR1 reads MGHRA; CDR2 reads YSYEKL.

This clonotype has only a few counts. The rearrangement joins TRBV29-1 to TRBJ2-7, with D tentatively TRBD1 or TRBD2 (5 bases each). The CDR3 runs 13 residues. Trimming pared 5 bases from V and 2 bases from J, leaving 13 bases between. CDR1 is SQVTM and CDR2 is ANQGSEA in the germline V gene. The CDR3 loop reads CSVSPGPTYEQYF. CDR3 bases: TGCAGCGTTTCCCCGGGACCGACCTACGAGCAGTACTTC.

The rearrangement links TRBV25-1 to TRBJ2-5; TRBD1 might be the D (6 bases). The CDR3 consists of 16 residues. The ends were cut back, 1 base at V and 4 bases at J, with 16 bases in the middle. Germline V CDR1 and CDR2: MGHDK, SYGVNS. The CDR3 is CASSEFRDTLGETQYF. The DNA of the CDR3 is TGTGCCAGCAGTGAATTCCGGGACACTCTGGGAGAGACCCAGTACTTC.

The rearrangement joins TRBV10-3 to TRBJ2-2; D is unresolved. Trimming left V 4 bases short and J 3 bases short, with 9 bases between. CDR3 length: 14 amino acids. The germline CDR1 and CDR2 sequences are ENHRY and SYGVKD. CDR3 sequence reads: CAISGVTYTGELFF. In DNA form, the CDR3 reads TGTGCCATCAGTGGGGTTACGTACACCGGGGAGCTGTTTTTT.